This T cell receptor beta chain appears in the sequencing data of a study of blood T cell repertoires in COVID-19. Overall study: PBMCs, B-cell-depleted T cells, or T cells provided the cDNA or gDNA that made up the material.

Produced via immunoSEQ multiplex PCR; TCRdb's table is partial and in-frame only. The sample contains roughly 140,000 clones, roughly 90% of which appear only once. From germline, CDR1 is MDHEN and CDR2 SYDVKM. The CDR3 is 17 amino acids. After removal of 3 bases from V and 5 bases from J, the junction contained 14 bases not matched to a gene. This TCR was recovered from a woman younger than 45 with acute COVID-19. The chain links TRBV28 to TRBJ2-5, with 8 bases that match TRBD2. The sample consisted of PBMCs or T cells enriched from blood (not recorded which). CDR3 nucleotide sequence: TGTGCCAGCAGTTTCCCGGTGGGATCCGGGAGGGCCGAGACCCAGTACTTC. It codes for CASSFPVGSGRAETQYF.